This T cell receptor (beta chain) was profiled in a study of T cells in Graves' hyperthyroidism and ophthalmopathy. Findings and limits, study-wide: Also found in blood were most expanded thyroid clonotypes above 0.001.

Regarding this clonotype: What it recognizes is unknown.

Amplified TCR beta CDR3 regions derived from RNA transcripts. HTBI primers drove first-round RT-PCR of the TCR CDR3. TCRdb analysed the multiplex PCR reads with MiXCR anew, one entry per CDR3 protein. In the table there are hundreds of thousands of distinct CDR3 sequences, 13% to 15% of which are singletons. V lost 4 bases, J lost 2 bases, and 5 bases stayed unmatched. Germline lookup yields CDR1 SGHTA and CDR2 FQGTGA. This CDR3 contains 15 residues. V gene TRBV7-3 combines with J gene TRBJ2-1; 7 nucleotides align to TRBD2. This clonotype was obtained from a woman between 18 and 29 years old with Graves' hyperthyroidism. The sequencing input was blood. The CDR3 DNA is TGTGCCAGCAGCTCCCGGGACTACACCTACAATGAGCAGTTCTTC. It yields the protein CASSSRDYTYNEQFF.